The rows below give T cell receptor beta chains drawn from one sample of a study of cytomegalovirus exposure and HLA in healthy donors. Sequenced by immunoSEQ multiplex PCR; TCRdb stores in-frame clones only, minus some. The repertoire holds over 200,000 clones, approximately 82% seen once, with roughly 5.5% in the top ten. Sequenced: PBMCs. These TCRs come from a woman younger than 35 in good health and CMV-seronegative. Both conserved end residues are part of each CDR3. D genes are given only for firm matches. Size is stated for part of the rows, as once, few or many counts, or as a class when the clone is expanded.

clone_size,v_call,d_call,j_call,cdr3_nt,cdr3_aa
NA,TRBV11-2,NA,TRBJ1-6,TGTGCCAGCAGCACAACGGGGGTTTCACCCCTCCACTTT,CASSTTGVSPLHF
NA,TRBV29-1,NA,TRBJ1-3,TGCGGTGTAGAACAGAGCTCTGGAAACACCATATATTTT,CGVEQSSGNTIYF
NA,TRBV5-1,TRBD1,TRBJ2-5,TGCGCCAGCAGCTCTCTAGAGGCCAGGGGGCTTTTGGGGACCCAGTACTTC,CASSSLEARGLLGTQYF
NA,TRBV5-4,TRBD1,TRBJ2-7,TGTGCCAGCAGCAGAAGACAGGGGGTTAGCGAGCAGTACTTC,CASSRRQGVSEQYF
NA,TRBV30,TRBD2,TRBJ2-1,TGTGCCTGGAGTACCGGGACTAGCGGTTTGGACAATGAGCAGTTCTTC,CAWSTGTSGLDNEQFF
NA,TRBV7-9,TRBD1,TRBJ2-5,TGTGCCAGCAGCCACGGGGACAGAGGGGGAGAGACCCAGTACTTC,CASSHGDRGGETQYF
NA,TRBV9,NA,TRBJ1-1,TGTGCCAGCAGCGTGGGTCCAAGCACTGAAGCTTTCTTT,CASSVGPSTEAFF
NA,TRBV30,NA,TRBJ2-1,TGTGCCTGGAGCGGGGGTAGCGCGAACAATGAGCAGTTCTTC,CAWSGGSANNEQFF
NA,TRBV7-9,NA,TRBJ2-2,TGTGCCAGCAGCTTAGCGGTTGGCAGCCTCGGGGAGCTGTTTTTT,CASSLAVGSLGELFF
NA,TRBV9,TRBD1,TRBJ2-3,TGTGCCAGCAGCACCCACAGGGGCCCCACAGATACGCAGTATTTT,CASSTHRGPTDTQYF
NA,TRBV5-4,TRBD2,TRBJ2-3,TGTGCCAGCAGCTCTGGAGGACTAGCGGGGGTAAACACAGATACGCAGTATTTT,CASSSGGLAGVNTDTQYF
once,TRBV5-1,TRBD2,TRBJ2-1,TGCGCCAGCAGCTTGGTTCCGGGACTAGCGGACAATGAGCAGTTCTTC,CASSLVPGLADNEQFF
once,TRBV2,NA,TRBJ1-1,TGTGCCAGCACCCAGGAGGAAAGGGCCGGGTCGGCTGAAGCTTTCTTT,CASTQEERAGSAEAFF
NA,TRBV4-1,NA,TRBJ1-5,TGCGCCAGCAGCCCCTCAACAGGGATCAATCAGCCCCAGCATTTT,CASSPSTGINQPQHF
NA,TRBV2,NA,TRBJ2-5,TGTGCCAGCAGTGAAAGGCGGGGCAGCCAAGAGACCCAGTACTTC,CASSERRGSQETQYF
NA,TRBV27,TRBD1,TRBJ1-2,TGTGCCAGCAGGCCGCCCACAGGGGGTGGTGGCTACACCTTC,CASRPPTGGGGYTF
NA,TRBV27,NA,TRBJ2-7,TGTGCCAGCAGTTCCTGGGACGGCGTATACGAGCAGTACTTC,CASSSWDGVYEQYF
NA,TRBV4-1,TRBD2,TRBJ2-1,TGCGCCAGCAGCCAAGCTCTAGCGGGGGGGCCGAATGAGCAGTTCTTC,CASSQALAGGPNEQFF
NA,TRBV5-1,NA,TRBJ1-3,TGCGCCAGCAGCTCCACCGCGACTGGAAACACCATATATTTT,CASSSTATGNTIYF
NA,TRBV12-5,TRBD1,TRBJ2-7,TGTGCTAGTGGCCTAGAGGACAGGGCATTCTACGAGCAGTACTTC,CASGLEDRAFYEQYF
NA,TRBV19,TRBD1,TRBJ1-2,TGTGCCAGTAGTCCGTACCAGGGGGTCAACTATGGCTACACCTTC,CASSPYQGVNYGYTF
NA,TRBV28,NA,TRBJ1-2,TGTGCCAGCAGACCGGAAGCTCCTTCTAACTATGGCTACACCTTC,CASRPEAPSNYGYTF
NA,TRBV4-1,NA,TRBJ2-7,TGCGCCAGCAGCCAAGCTTTCAGAAGTGCAGGGATCAACGAGCAGTACTTC,CASSQAFRSAGINEQYF
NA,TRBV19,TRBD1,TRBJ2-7,TGTGCCAGTAGCGTGGGGACAGGGGGGACCTACGAGCAGTACTTC,CASSVGTGGTYEQYF
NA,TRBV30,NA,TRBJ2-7,TGTGCCTGGTCGTCGCTTTCCTACGAGCAGTACTTC,CAWSSLSYEQYF
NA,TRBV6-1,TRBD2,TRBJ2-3,TGTGCCAGCAGTGTTACTAGCGGGGGGGCCGATACGCAGTATTTT,CASSVTSGGADTQYF
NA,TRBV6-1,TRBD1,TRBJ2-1,TGTGCCAGCAGATCTGACAGGGACATCTACAATGAGCAGTTCTTC,CASRSDRDIYNEQFF
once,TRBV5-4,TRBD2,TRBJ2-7,TGTGCCAGCAGCTATGGGGGGGCCTACGAGCAGTACTTC,CASSYGGAYEQYF
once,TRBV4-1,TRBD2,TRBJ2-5,TGCGCCAGCAGCCAAGATGGGGTTGTGGCGGGAGGGCCGGAGTACTTC,CASSQDGVVAGGPEYF
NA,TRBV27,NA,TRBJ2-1,TGTGCCAGCAGTTTACCGGGAGCCTACAATGAGCAGTTCTTC,CASSLPGAYNEQFF
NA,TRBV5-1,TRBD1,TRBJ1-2,TGCGCCAGCAGTTCCCCGGGACAGGGACCGTCTGGCTACACCTTC,CASSSPGQGPSGYTF
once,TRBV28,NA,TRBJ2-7,TGTGCCAGCAGTTTAGGACAGCGGGTTTCGGGCGAGCAGTACTTC,CASSLGQRVSGEQYF
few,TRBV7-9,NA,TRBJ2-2,TGTGCCAGCAGCTTAGGCACCGGGGAGCTGTTTTTT,CASSLGTGELFF
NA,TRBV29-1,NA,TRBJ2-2,TGCAGCGCTTGGGGGACCGGGGAGCTGTTTTTT,CSAWGTGELFF
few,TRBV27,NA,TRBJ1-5,TGTGCCAGCCGGGGAGGGTCGGCGAATCAGCCCCAGCATTTT,CASRGGSANQPQHF
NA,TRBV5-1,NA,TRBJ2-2,TGCGCCAGCAGCTTGGAGGGGCCCGGGGAGCTGTTTTTT,CASSLEGPGELFF
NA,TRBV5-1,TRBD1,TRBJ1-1,TGCGCCAGCCAATCGGGACAGGGGAATTCTGAAGCTTTCTTT,CASQSGQGNSEAFF
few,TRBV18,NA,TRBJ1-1,TGTGCCAGCTCACCGTCGAGCACTGAAGCTTTCTTT,CASSPSSTEAFF
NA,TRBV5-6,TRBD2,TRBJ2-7,TGTGCCAGCAGCTTTAGCGGGCGGTACGAGCAGTACTTC,CASSFSGRYEQYF
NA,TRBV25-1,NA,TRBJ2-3,TGTGCCAGCAGTGATCTCTCCAGGGTCACAGATACGCAGTATTTT,CASSDLSRVTDTQYF
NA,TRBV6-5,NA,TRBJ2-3,TGTGCCAGCAGTGGGAGCACAGATACGCAGTATTTT,CASSGSTDTQYF
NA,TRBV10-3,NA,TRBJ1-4,TGTGCCACCGCCCGAAGTGTCGTATCGGGTTATCCTGGGAGTGAAAAACTGTTTTTT,CATARSVVSGYPGSEKLFF
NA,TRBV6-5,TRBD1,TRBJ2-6,TGTGCCATCAGGGACAGCCTGGCCAACGTCCTGACTTTC,CAIRDSLANVLTF
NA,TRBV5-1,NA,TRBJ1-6,TGCGCCAGCAGCTTGGTCGGCAGGGGATATTCACCCCTCCACTTT,CASSLVGRGYSPLHF